This entry concerns a single T cell receptor (beta chain). Antigen specificity is unknown. These data originate in a study of tumor and adjacent non-tumor tissue in lung cancer. Three rounds of nested PCR, following a modified ARM-PCR protocol, produced the TCRbeta library. One entry per CDR3 protein, called by TCRdb with MiXCR from the multiplex PCR reads. The sample has approximately 80,000 distinct CDR3 sequences, roughly 80% seen once. No cell sorting was done before RNA was extracted from the tissue. The normal lung tissue was taken more than 3 cm from the tumor edge. Overall study findings and caveats: Shorter survival was associated with higher TCR diversity in tumors.

V dropped 4 bases and J dropped 1; count of bases not matched to a gene: 14. Germline V CDR1 and CDR2: SGHNT, YENEEA. The CDR3 consists of 18 residues. The chain couples TRBV11-3 to TRBJ2-3, with TRBD1 matching 7 bases. The sequence derives from a man in his fifties or sixties with non-small cell lung cancer. Specimen: distant non-tumor lung tissue. CDR3 amino acids: CASSSLCREQGGTDTQYF. Here the CDR3 DNA reads TGTGCCAGCAGCTCCCTCTGTAGGGAGCAGGGGGGCACAGATACGCAGTATTTT.